A selection of T cell receptor beta chains follows, all from one sample in a study of T cell repertoires in cytomegalovirus infection. Which antigens these TCRs recognize remains unknown. TCRdb ran MiXCR on the reads and lists one entry per CDR3 protein. The sample holds approximately 71,000 distinct CDR3 sequences, around 20% seen once. Sequencing used CD8+ T cells from cultured PBMCs, obtained from culture after CMV antigen stimulation. The receptors were gathered from a human donor in good health (CMV status not recorded). Some clones in this sample may be carry-over from other donors' samples. Each CDR3 is given with its conserved first and last residue. D genes are given only for firm matches. The size of a clone is reported for some rows only, either as once, few or many, or as a class for expanded clones.

>TRBJ1-1|TRBV7-9|17|-|-
TGTGCCAGCAGCCTCGACGGGACACGTACCTTGGGCACTGAAGCTTTCTTT
CASSLDGTRTLGTEAFF
>TRBJ2-1|TRBV27|14|few|-
TGTGCCAGCAGTTTCGCCGGGGATTACAATGAGCAGTTCTTC
CASSFAGDYNEQFF
>TRBJ2-7|TRBV7-8|14|-|-
TGTGCCAGCAGCTTAGGAGGCCAGTCCTACGAGCAGTACTTC
CASSLGGQSYEQYF
>TRBJ2-3|TRBV27|17|-|TRBD2
TGTGCCAGCAGTTTACGGACTAGCGGGGTTAAAACAGATACGCAGTATTTT
CASSLRTSGVKTDTQYF
>TRBJ2-5|TRBV7-8|12|few|-
TGTGCCAGCAGCTTAGCCGGCCGGACCCTGTACTTC
CASSLAGRTLYF
>TRBJ2-1|TRBV12-3/TRBV12-4|16|few|TRBD1
TGTGCCAGCAGTTTAGCGGGACAGGTGGGTCACAATGAGCAGTTCTTC
CASSLAGQVGHNEQFF
>TRBJ2-1|TRBV4-1|13|-|-
TGCGCCAGCAGCCCGGAGGGTGGGAATGAGCAGTTCTTC
CASSPEGGNEQFF
>TRBJ2-7|TRBV27|12|few|-
TGTGCCAGCAGTTTAACGGGGCGCGAGCAGTACTTC
CASSLTGREQYF
>TRBJ1-1|TRBV7-6|17|few|-
TGTGCCAGCAGCCTAGAAGACAGGCGATTCATGAACACTGAAGCTTTCTTT
CASSLEDRRFMNTEAFF
>TRBJ2-4|TRBV7-2|16|few|-
TGTGCCAGCAGCTCCTCCGGGACGGTAGCCAAAAACAGGCAGTACTTC
CASSSSGTVAKNRQYF
>TRBJ1-6|TRBV7-2|15|few|-
TGTGCCAGCAGCTTCCGACCGCGACAAGATGGGGCCCTCCACTTT
CASSFRPRQDGALHF
>TRBJ1-3|TRBV7-6|17|-|-
TGTGCCAGCAGCTTAGAGCTCCCGCGTGCAGTGGGAAACACCATATATTTT
CASSLELPRAVGNTIYF
>TRBJ2-2|TRBV27|15|-|TRBD1
TGTGCCAGCAGTTTAAGGGACAGGGCCACCGGGGAGCTGTTTTTT
CASSLRDRATGELFF
>TRBJ1-1|TRBV12-3/TRBV12-4|13|few|-
TGTGCCAGCAGTTTTGGGGGCGGCACTGAAGCTTTCTTT
CASSFGGGTEAFF
>TRBJ1-2|TRBV6-5|13|many|-
TGTGCCAGCAGAGTCGACGGGGAATATGGCTACACCTTC
CASRVDGEYGYTF